The sequence of this T cell receptor (beta chain) was determined in a study of CD8 T cells in Susac syndrome. Overall study results and limits: Only a relatively small number of individuals were included in the TCR sequencing and HLA analysis.

Reverse transcription of about 0.45 to 1 ug RNA was performed with random hexamers. The amplification used immunoSEQ multiplex PCR on TCR beta CDR3; it spanned 54 Vbeta and 13 Jbeta. From the immunoSEQ multiplex PCR reads, TCRdb called clonotypes with MiXCR, one entry per CDR3 protein. The repertoire holds about 300,000 distinct CDR3 sequences, with roughly 90% as singletons. On this clonotype itself: Its antigen is unidentified.

The TEMRA cells underwent FACS enrichment, while the CD8+ and CD4+ T cells underwent negative isolation. Trimming took 5 bases from V and 2 from J, leaving 7 bases between them. Germline-derived CDR1 and CDR2 are MNHEY and SVGEGT. CDR3 length: 14 amino acids. The V call is TRBV6-2 or TRBV6-3, the J call TRBJ2-6, with D unresolved. This sequence was found in a human donor with multiple sclerosis. Sequencing was carried out using CD8+ T cells from PBMCs. The CDR3 nucleotides read TGTGCCAGCAGTATATTGGCTGGGGCCAACGTCCTGACTTTC. This encodes CASSILAGANVLTF.